The sequence of this TCR beta chain was determined in a study of blood T cell repertoires in COVID-19. Study information: Specimens from acute and convalescent COVID-19 originated in the United States, Italy and Spain. Sources were T cells, B-cell-depleted T cells, or PBMCs; the material itself was cDNA or gDNA.

CDR1 is SGHRS, CDR2 YFSETQ, per germline. The CDR3 is 15 amino acids. J was trimmed by 6 bases and V by 0 bases; bases with no gene match: 4. As handled by the study authors: Counts of nucleated cells, estimated from reference gene primer amplification, were obtained. TCRdb's table, derived via immunoSEQ multiplex PCR, lists solely in-frame clones and lacks some. The V and J calls and clone size come from that table; D and trimming were worked out from the DNA. The table shows 200,000 or so clones, with around four fifths occurring only once. The sequence came from a woman in her twenties or thirties with acute or convalescent COVID-19. The chain employs TRBV5-1 and TRBJ2-1, with 9 bases aligning to TRBD2. Sequencing was done on a sample of peripheral blood. The CDR3 coding sequence is TGCGCCAGCAGCTTGGCTAGCGGGACCCTCAATGAGCAGTTCTTC. Its protein is CASSLASGTLNEQFF.